This T cell receptor beta chain was sequenced during a study of identical twins. The study, taken as a whole, reports: Cord blood beta clonotypes that were abundant carried fewer insertions, and memory repertoires showed no such trend. Analyses based on zero insertions could be partly confounded by invariant MAIT and iNKT cells. Twins shared out-of-frame alpha sequences with excess low generation probability.

TCRdb redid the calling of the 5' RACE reads with MiXCR, one entry per CDR3 protein. The sample shows approximately 890,000 distinct CDR3 sequences, more than 9% of them seen only once. With 6 bases removed from V and 4 bases from J, the gap between germline ends came to 14 bases. CDR1 is KGHDR, CDR2 SFDVKD, per germline. CDR3 length: 14 residues. On this clonotype itself: Its cognate antigen is unknown.

These same records also appear under a second study, on yellow fever vaccine responses in identical twins. That study reports: In identical twins, vaccine T cell responses appeared partly shared and partly individual.

The chain employs TRBV24-1 and TRBJ2-5; D possibly matches TRBD1 or TRBD2 (6 bases each). Material: PBMCs. This sequence originates from a woman aged 18 to 35 in good health. CDR3 DNA: TGTGCCACCAGTCCCCCGCCGGGGGCAGAGACCCAGTACTTC. Translation: CATSPPPGAETQYF.